This T cell receptor beta chain was found in a study of STAT5B mutations in CD4+ large granular lymphocyte leukemia (dated by TCRdb to 2021 to 2024). In terms of the full investigation: Among healthy controls, the CDR3 'QG' motif was associated with a particular HLA allele. The study compared the TCRbeta repertoires of patients with CD4+ T-cell large granular lymphocyte leukemia against those of healthy blood donors. Flow cytometry on FACSCanto II or FACSVerse showed that the purified fractions were more than 95% pure among lymphocytes.

As encoded in the germline V gene, CDR1 is SGHTA while CDR2 is FQGNSA. The CDR3 holds 18 amino acids from the cysteine to the phenylalanine. Only the CDR3 DNA stays, 54 bases, in frame from base 1. V loses 3 bases of germline sequence and J loses 0 bases, and the interval between the two ends is 19 bases. Points on this clone: Its antigen is not yet known. The sample holds no much larger clone one base away, and base qualities are not on file.

TCRbeta rearrangements were sequenced from genomic DNA using the immunoSEQ assay at survey resolution. Processing in the source paper ran as follows. A lowest detectable productive clonotype frequency of 2.59 x 10-5 was observed in the TCR sequencing data. Analyses included only productive TCRbeta rearrangements, meaning complete and in-frame sequences. The clonality of each sample was calculated as Simpson clonality in the immunoSEQ Analyzer version 3.0. Clones were binned by frequency as very rare, small, medium, large (1-20%) or hyperexpanded (>20%). OLGA 1.2.3 estimated generation probabilities, VDJtools produced V-gene circos plots, VDJdb was queried for specificities, and GLIPH identified CDR3 motifs. The immuneACCESS repertoire file appears here via TCRdb, limited to in-frame rearrangements. These files lack a portion of the clones; in checked studies, under half of the deficit traces to unresolved V genes, and the cause of the others is not known. V, J and clone size reflect that table, while D and trimming were determined from the DNA. The sample data list fewer than 50,000 clones, and around 86% of these were observed just once. The ten largest clones take up about 2.5% of the sample.

Healthy controls were around 38 blood donors whose buffy coats came from the Finnish Red Cross blood service. All TCR-sequenced material derived from peripheral blood: patient blood samples and healthy donor buffy coats. Peripheral blood mononuclear cells were isolated by Ficoll-Hypaque gradient centrifugation. CD4+ cells were purified magnetically from the buffy coats of healthy controls. Genomic DNA was extracted with the Gentra Puregene Cell and Tissue kit and quantified on a Qubit 2.0 fluorometer. Study-wide conclusions, independent of this receptor: CD4-sorted patient repertoires appeared more clonal than healthy CD4+ repertoires, and this difference persisted after removing the putative leukemic clones. TRBV06-family usage was enriched among the top patient clones (8/27) compared with healthy controls (2/35). The data were not HLA-matched, and the higher clonality in CD4+ T-LGLL than in CD8+ T-LGLL could be due to the relatively small sample size. Each patient's main leukemic clonotypes were private, but roughly a quarter of these clonotypes showed up at low frequency in the non-leukemic repertoires of other patients.

The chain couples TRBV7-2 to TRBJ2-3; TRBD2 could be the D gene, as 6 bases match. Sequencing input: CD4+ T cells from blood buffy coats. This receptor was identified in a human donor in good health. The CDR3 reads as follows: CASSFRSSSGPSTDTQYF. The nucleotide sequence reads TGTGCCAGCAGCTTCAGATCGAGTAGCGGCCCTAGCACAGATACGCAGTATTTT.